The 15 T cell receptor beta chains below were found in one sample sequenced in a study of cytomegalovirus exposure and HLA in healthy donors. Measured with immunoSEQ multiplex PCR; TCRdb has only the in-frame clones, and not every one. The sample lists some 40,000 clones, approximately 95% occurring once. Source material: PBMCs. These receptor sequences come from a man between 18 and 35 years old in good health and CMV-seronegative.

The chain is built from TRBV28 and TRBJ1-2, with 9 bases identical to TRBD1. The length of the CDR3 is 15 residues. Germline values: CDR1 MDHEN, CDR2 SYDVKM. After removal of 5 bases from V and 7 bases from J, the junction contained 11 bases not matched to a gene. This chain's CDR3 is CASSPTRDRVRGYTF. CDR3 nucleotides: TGTGCCAGCAGTCCTACAAGGGACAGGGTTCGTGGCTACACCTTC.

The J gene is TRBJ2-7, the V gene TRBV5-1; 9 bases fit TRBD2. CDR3 length equals 16 residues. The V and J ends lost 0 bases and 5 bases, in that order; junction bases with no gene match: 9. Germline-derived CDR1 and CDR2 are SGHRS and YFSETQ. CDR3 DNA: TGCGCCAGCAGCTTGGCCAGTAGCGGGAGAAGGAACGAGCAGTACTTC. This codes for CASSLASSGRRNEQYF.

The chain links TRBV6-5 to TRBJ2-2; D possibly corresponds to TRBD2 (6 bases). Trimming took off 1 base at V and 4 bases at J, with 10 bases between the two ends. The CDR3 has 15 amino acids. Looked up from germline, CDR1 is MNHEY and CDR2 is SVGAGI. The DNA of the CDR3 is TGTGCCAGCAGTTACTGGGGGGATTCCACCGGGGAGCTGTTTTTT. Its protein product is CASSYWGDSTGELFF.

The chain links TRBV9 to TRBJ1-2, with D hard to call. The ends were cut back, 0 bases at V and 8 bases at J, with 11 bases in the middle. Germline values: CDR1 SGDLS, CDR2 YYNGEE. There are 13 residues in the CDR3. In nucleotides, the CDR3 is TGTGCCAGCAGCGTAGAGATAGGGAGCGGCTACACCTTC. This encodes CASSVEIGSGYTF.

This clone was counted once. The chain is built from TRBV2 and TRBJ1-2; D is perhaps TRBD1 (6 bases). V was cut by 3 bases and J by 4 bases, with 12 bases left in between. CDR3 length: 14 amino acids. Germline CDR1 is SNHLY and CDR2 is FYNNEI. The CDR3 DNA is TGTGCCAGCAGTGACAGGGGCGATGTCTATGGCTACACCTTC. It translates to CASSDRGDVYGYTF.

A single count supports this clone. The chain has TRBV30 and TRBJ1-2; tentatively, D is TRBD1 (5 bases). The CDR3 has 16 amino acids. Per the germline V gene, CDR1 is GTSNPN and CDR2 is SVGIG (reference sequence). V was clipped by 3 bases and J by 0 bases, with 17 bases between them. The CDR3 region is CAWSARGGTANYGYTF. CDR3 in DNA: TGTGCCTGGAGCGCTCGGGGGGGGACGGCTAACTATGGCTACACCTTC.

The rearrangement links TRBV7-2 to TRBJ2-5; 10 bases are shared with TRBD2. The V and J ends lost 5 bases and 2 bases, in that order; junction bases with no gene match: 8. The CDR3 contains 16 residues. CDR1 is SGHTA, CDR2 FQGNSA, per germline. This CDR3 reads CASSAVPAGGQETQYF. The CDR3 DNA sequence: TGTGCCAGCAGCGCGGTACCAGCGGGAGGGCAAGAGACCCAGTACTTC.

The rearrangement uses TRBV19 and TRBJ2-7; 8 bases align to TRBD1. V lost 6 bases, J lost 6 bases, and 10 bases stayed unmatched. The germline V gene has CDR1 LNHDA and CDR2 SQIVND (reference sequence). This CDR3 spans 14 amino acids. The CDR3 DNA sequence: TGTGCCAGTAGGCCGGGACAGGTGGTGGGCGAGCAGTACTTC. It translates to CASRPGQVVGEQYF.

The chain recombines TRBV10-3 with TRBJ2-3, with a tentative D call TRBD2 (7 bases). The V end was cut by 11 bases, the J end by 3 bases, with 15 bases between. This CDR3 is built from 13 residues. Germline V lookup: CDR1 ENHRY, CDR2 SYGVKD. The CDR3 spells CASGGGSTDTQYF. CDR3 coding DNA: TGTGCCTCCGGGGGCGGGAGTACAGATACGCAGTATTTT.

Regarding this clone: Its ends do not fully match the called genes, so a read error is possible. V gene TRBV7-9 combines with J gene TRBJ2-7; 12 bases agree with TRBD2. Germline-derived CDR1 and CDR2 are SEHNR and FQNEAQ (reference sequence). This CDR3 region has 14 residues. DNA of the CDR3: TGTGCCAGCAGCCTAGCGGGAGGGCCCTACGAGCAGTACTTC. Translating it yields CASSLAGGPYEQYF. Variable domain in full (rest from reference TRBV7-9 and TRBJ2-7): DTGVSQNPRHKITKRGQNVTFRCDPISEHNRLYWYRQTLGQGPEFLTYFQNEAQLEKSRLLSDRFSAERPKGSFSTLEIQRTEQGDSAMYLCASSLAGGPYEQYFGPGTRLTVT.

The V and J genes are TRBV19 and TRBJ2-2; unclear D gene. Germline V lookup: CDR1 LNHDA, CDR2 SQIVND (reference sequence). Trimming removed 4 bases from V and 4 bases from J, with 4 bases in between. The CDR3 runs 12 residues. CDR3 sequence: CASSRVTGELFF. The CDR3 nucleotides are TGTGCCAGTAGTAGAGTCACCGGGGAGCTGTTTTTT.

The rearrangement joins TRBV6-4 to TRBJ2-3; tentative D call: TRBD1 (6 bases). The CDR3 is 14 residues long. From germline, CDR1 is MRHNA and CDR2 SNTAGT. Trimming removed 4 bases from V and 3 bases from J, with 11 bases in between. CDR3 DNA sequence: TGTGCCAGCAGTGCCGGGGACATAACAGATACGCAGTATTTT. Translated: CASSAGDITDTQYF.

This clone occurred a few times. This sequence joins TRBV30 and TRBJ1-5, with D possibly being TRBD1 (5 bases). V was clipped by 6 bases and J by 1 base, with 13 bases between them. Germline V gene lookup returns CDR1 GTSNPN and CDR2 SVGIG (reference sequence). The CDR3 extends over 14 amino acids. The CDR3: CACSRQFSNQPQHF. The DNA of the CDR3 is TGTGCCTGCTCCAGACAGTTCAGCAATCAGCCCCAGCATTTT.

The V call is TRBV5-4, the J call TRBJ1-6, with 11 nucleotides matching TRBD1. The CDR3 is 18 residues long. The germline V gene has CDR1 SGHNT and CDR2 YYREEE (reference sequence). With V trimmed by 4 bases and J by 0 bases, 6 bases remained unmatched. The CDR3 sequence is CASSMGQGGSSYNSPLHF. The CDR3 DNA is TGTGCCAGCAGCATGGGACAGGGGGGGAGCTCCTATAATTCACCCCTCCACTTT.

This chain connects TRBV6-4 to TRBJ2-3, with TRBD2 matching 12 bases. Germline V gene sequence: CDR1 MRHNA, CDR2 SNTAGT. This CDR3 is built from 14 residues. After removal of 3 bases from V and 6 bases from J, the junction contained 1 base not matched to a gene. This chain's CDR3 is CASSDLAGGDTQYF. The CDR3 DNA reads TGTGCCAGCAGTGATCTAGCGGGAGGGGATACGCAGTATTTT.